The entry that follows covers one T cell receptor beta chain sequence. A read error may account for a junction end that differs from germline. The data were obtained in a study of technical replicates of blood from a handful of donors. This CDR3 is 16 amino acids long. Germline V gene sequence: CDR1 MDHEN, CDR2 SYDVKM. Assay: immunoSEQ multiplex PCR; the TCRdb copy retains only in-frame clones and omits some. In the table there are over 55,000 clones, roughly 89% of which are singletons. Sequences were obtained from PBMCs. This chain uses TRBV28 with TRBJ1-4; possible D gene TRBD1, 5 bases. The receptor comes from a human donor in good health. Some clones in this sample may be carry-over from other donors' samples. CDR3 protein: CASRRLTDATNEKLFF. CDR3 nucleotides: TGTGCCAGCAGACGTCTGACAGACGCAACTAATGAAAAACTATTTTTT.